This T cell receptor beta chain was recovered during a study of Ad26.COV2.S vaccination and SARS-CoV-2 variants. Clones were read by immunoSEQ multiplex PCR, and TCRdb kept only the in-frame ones, dropping some. The sample yields around 240,000 clones, 88% seen once. Treatment described: 15 to 20 received Ad26.COV2.S at low or high dose, single or two shots; about 5 received placebo; per-sample allocation not given. The investigators took samples on day 63 after the first vaccine or placebo injection. Specimen: peripheral blood, collected in a trial of Ad26.COV2.S vaccine versus placebo. The clonotype comes from a person aged 18-65 years who received the Ad26.COV2.S COVID-19 vaccine or a placebo.

CDR3 region: CASSPRVSSYNEQFF. CDR3 DNA: TGTGCCAGCAGTCCGAGGGTGAGCTCCTACAATGAGCAGTTCTTC. This chain joins TRBV11-2 and TRBJ2-1; a possible D gene is TRBD2 (5 bases). Trimming shortened V by 6 bases and J by 0 bases, and 12 bases separated the two germline ends. Germline V gives CDR1 SGHAT, CDR2 FQNNGV. The CDR3 is made up of 15 amino acids.